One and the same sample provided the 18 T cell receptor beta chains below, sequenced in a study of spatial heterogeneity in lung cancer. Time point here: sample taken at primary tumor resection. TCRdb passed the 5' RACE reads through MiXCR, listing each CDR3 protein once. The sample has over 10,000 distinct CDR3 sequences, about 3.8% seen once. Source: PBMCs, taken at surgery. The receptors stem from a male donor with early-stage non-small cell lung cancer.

The CDR3 reads CASSPGVGVFGNTIYF. The CDR3 DNA follows: TGTGCCAGCTCACCAGGAGTAGGGGTGTTCGGAAACACCATATATTTT. The chain links TRBV18 to TRBJ1-3; weak D call: TRBD1 (5 bases). V gave up 2 bases and J gave up 4 bases, with 15 bases separating them. CDR1 is KGHSH and CDR2 is LQKENI in the germline V gene. This CDR3 region has 16 residues.

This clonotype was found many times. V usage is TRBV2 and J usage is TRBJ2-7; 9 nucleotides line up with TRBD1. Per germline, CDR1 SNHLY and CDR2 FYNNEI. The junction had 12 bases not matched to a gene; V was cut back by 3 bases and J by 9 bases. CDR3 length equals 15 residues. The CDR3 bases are TGTGCCAGCAGTGAGGTCGGGGGACAGGGTCCTCGGCAGTACTTC. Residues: CASSEVGGQGPRQYF.

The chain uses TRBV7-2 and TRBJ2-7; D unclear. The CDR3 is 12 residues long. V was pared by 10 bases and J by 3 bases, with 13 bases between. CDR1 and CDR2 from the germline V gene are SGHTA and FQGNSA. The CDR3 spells CATSPNDYEQYF. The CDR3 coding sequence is TGTGCCACCTCCCCTAACGACTACGAGCAGTACTTC.

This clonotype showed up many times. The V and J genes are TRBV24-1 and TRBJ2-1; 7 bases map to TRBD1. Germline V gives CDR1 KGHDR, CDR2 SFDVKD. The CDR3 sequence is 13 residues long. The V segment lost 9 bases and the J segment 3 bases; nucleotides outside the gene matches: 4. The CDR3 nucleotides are TGTGCCACCCTGGGACAGAACTACAATGAGCAGTTCTTC. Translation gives CATLGQNYNEQFF.

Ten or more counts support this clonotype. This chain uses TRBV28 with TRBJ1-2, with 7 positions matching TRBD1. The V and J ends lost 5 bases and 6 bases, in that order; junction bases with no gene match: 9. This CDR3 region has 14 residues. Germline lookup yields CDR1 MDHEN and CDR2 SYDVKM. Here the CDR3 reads CASSLYRGGDGYTF. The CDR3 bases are TGTGCCAGCAGTCTATACAGGGGCGGGGATGGCTACACCTTC.

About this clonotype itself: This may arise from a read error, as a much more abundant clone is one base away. CDR3 DNA sequence: TGTGCCAGCAGCGTACTAGCGGGAGGGCCGGGGGAGATCCAGTACTTC. Protein sequence: CASSVLAGGPGEIQYF. The chain links TRBV9 to TRBJ2-5; 12 positions agree with TRBD2. CDR1 is SGDLS and CDR2 is YYNGEE in the germline V gene. The CDR3 consists of 16 residues.

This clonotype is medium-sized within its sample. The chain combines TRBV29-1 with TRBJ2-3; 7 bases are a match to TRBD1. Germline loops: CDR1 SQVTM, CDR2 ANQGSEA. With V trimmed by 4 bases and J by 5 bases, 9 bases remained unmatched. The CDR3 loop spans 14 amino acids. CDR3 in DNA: TGCAGCGTTGGCCCGACAGGGAGCGGAGATACGCAGTATTTT. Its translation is CSVGPTGSGDTQYF.

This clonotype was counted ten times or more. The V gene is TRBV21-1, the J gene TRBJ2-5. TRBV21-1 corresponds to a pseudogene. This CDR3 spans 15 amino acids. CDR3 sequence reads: CASSSLVGSQETQYF. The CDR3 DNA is TGTGCCAGCAGCAGTCTGGTCGGTTCTCAAGAGACCCAGTACTTC.

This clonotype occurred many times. CDR3: CASSFQGARIQETQYF. CDR3 DNA: TGTGCCAGCAGCTTTCAAGGAGCGCGGATACAAGAGACCCAGTACTTC. The chain employs TRBV7-2 and TRBJ2-5, with D uncertain. The V gene lost 3 bases and the J gene lost 2 bases, with 16 bases spanning the gap. This CDR3 has 16 amino acids. The germline gives CDR1 SGHTA, CDR2 FQGNSA.

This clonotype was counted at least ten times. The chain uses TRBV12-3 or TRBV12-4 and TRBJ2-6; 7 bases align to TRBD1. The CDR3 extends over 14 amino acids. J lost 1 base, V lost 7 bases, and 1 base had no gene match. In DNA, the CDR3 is TGTGCCAGCATGACAGGGTCTGGGGCCAACGTCCTGACTTTC. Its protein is CASMTGSGANVLTF.

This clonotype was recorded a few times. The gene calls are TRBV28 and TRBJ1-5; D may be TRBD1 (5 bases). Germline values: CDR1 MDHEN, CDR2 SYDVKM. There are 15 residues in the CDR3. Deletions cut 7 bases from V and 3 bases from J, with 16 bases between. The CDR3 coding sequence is TGTGCCAGCACCCCTCCCGGGACTGTCAATCAGCCCCAGCATTTT. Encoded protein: CASTPPGTVNQPQHF.

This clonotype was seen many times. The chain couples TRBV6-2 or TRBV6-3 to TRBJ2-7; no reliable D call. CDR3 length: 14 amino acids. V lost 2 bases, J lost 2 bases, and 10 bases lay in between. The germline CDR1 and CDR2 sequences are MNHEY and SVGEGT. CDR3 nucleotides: TGTGCCAGCAGTTACCTAGGATCGGCCTACGAGCAGTACTTC. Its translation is CASSYLGSAYEQYF.

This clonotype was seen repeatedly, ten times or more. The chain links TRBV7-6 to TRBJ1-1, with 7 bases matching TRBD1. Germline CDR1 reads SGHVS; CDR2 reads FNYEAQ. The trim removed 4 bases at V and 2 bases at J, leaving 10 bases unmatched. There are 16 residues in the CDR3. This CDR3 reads CASSSPQGVRNTEAFF. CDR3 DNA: TGTGCCAGCAGCTCCCCGCAGGGGGTACGAAACACTGAAGCTTTCTTT.

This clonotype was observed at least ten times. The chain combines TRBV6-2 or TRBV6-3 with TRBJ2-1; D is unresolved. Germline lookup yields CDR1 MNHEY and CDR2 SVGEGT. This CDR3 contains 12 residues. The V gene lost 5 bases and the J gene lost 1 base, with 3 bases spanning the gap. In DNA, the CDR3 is TGTGCCAGCAGTCTGTCCTACAATGAGCAGTTCTTC. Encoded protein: CASSLSYNEQFF.

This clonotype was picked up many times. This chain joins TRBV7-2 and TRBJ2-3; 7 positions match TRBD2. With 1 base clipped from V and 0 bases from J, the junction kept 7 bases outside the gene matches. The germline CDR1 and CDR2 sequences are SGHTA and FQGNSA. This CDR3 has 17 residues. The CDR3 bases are TGTGCCAGCAGCTTAGGGGGCTGGGACTATAGCACAGATACGCAGTATTTT. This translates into CASSLGGWDYSTDTQYF.

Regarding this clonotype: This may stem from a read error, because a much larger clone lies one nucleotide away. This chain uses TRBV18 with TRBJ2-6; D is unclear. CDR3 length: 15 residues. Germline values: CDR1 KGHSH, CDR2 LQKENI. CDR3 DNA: TGTGTCAGCTCACCAAGAGCAGCCGGGGCCAACGTCCTGACTTTC. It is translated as CVSSPRAAGANVLTF.

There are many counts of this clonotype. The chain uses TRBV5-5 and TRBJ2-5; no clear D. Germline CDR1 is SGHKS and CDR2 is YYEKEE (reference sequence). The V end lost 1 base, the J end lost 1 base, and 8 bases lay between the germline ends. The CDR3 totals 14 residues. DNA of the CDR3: TGTGCCAGCAGCTTGACGGTCACCCAAGAGACCCAGTACTTC. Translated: CASSLTVTQETQYF.

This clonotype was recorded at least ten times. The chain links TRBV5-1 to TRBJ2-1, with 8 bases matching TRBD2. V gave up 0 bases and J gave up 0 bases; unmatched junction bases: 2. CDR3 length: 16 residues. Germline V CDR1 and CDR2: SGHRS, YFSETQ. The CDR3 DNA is TGCGCCAGCAGCTTGGGAGCGGGAGCCTCCTACAATGAGCAGTTCTTC. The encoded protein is CASSLGAGASYNEQFF.